The 30 T cell receptor beta chains below come from one sample, sequenced in a study of T cell repertoires in cytomegalovirus infection (dated by TCRdb to between 2019 and 2020). Explained via the paper, the treatment or condition label denotes: in vitro stimulation with specific CMV peptide epitopes to enrich CMV-specific T cells. Sequencing was carried out with an Illumina HiSeq 1500. TCRdb redid the processing of the public reads, applying fastp at Q25 and MiXCR, and retained in-frame beta chains. Rows are unified per CDR3 protein, each entry keeping the most common DNA and genes. Counted in this sample were some 220,000 distinct CDR3 sequences; around two fifths of them appeared once. The ten biggest clones cover more than 50% of the sample. No antigens are known for them. The specimen was CD8+ T cells from cultured PBMCs, collected from culture after CMV antigen stimulation. The receptors stem from a human donor in good health (CMV status not recorded). Some clones in this sample may be carry-over from other donors' samples.

In this sample, this clonotype turned up a few times. The rearrangement joins TRBV6-1 to TRBJ1-2; D is possibly TRBD1 (6 bases). With 2 bases removed from V and 0 bases from J, the gap between germline ends came to 10 bases. The CDR3 has 15 residues. Germline values: CDR1 MNHNS, CDR2 SASEGT. The CDR3 reads CASSELRGTNYGYTF. CDR3 coding DNA: TGTGCCAGCAGTGAATTGAGGGGGACTAACTATGGCTACACCTTC.

The genes are TRBV12-3 or TRBV12-4 and TRBJ2-7, with D unresolved. Trimming removed 2 bases from V and 6 bases from J, with 14 bases in between. The CDR3 runs to 14 residues. CDR3: CASSLMGSNLEQYF. The CDR3 DNA reads TGTGCCAGCAGTTTAATGGGTTCTAACCTCGAGCAGTACTTC.

This chain uses TRBV11-2 with TRBJ1-1; TRBD1 agrees at 8 bases. The CDR3 is 14 amino acids. Germline CDR1 reads SGHAT; CDR2 reads FQNNGV. V was pared by 4 bases and J by 4 bases, with 5 bases of the junction left unmatched. The CDR3 sequence is CASSSGTGGTEAFF. The CDR3 bases are TGTGCCAGCAGCTCCGGAACAGGGGGCACTGAAGCTTTCTTT.

This clonotype was detected many times. This sequence joins TRBV7-8 and TRBJ2-2, with D unclear. V lost 4 bases and J lost 4, with 10 bases in between. The CDR3 spans 14 residues. Germline CDR1 is SGHVS and CDR2 is FQNEAQ. The CDR3 sequence is CASSSRFGTGELFF. CDR3 in DNA: TGTGCCAGCAGCTCGAGGTTTGGCACCGGGGAGCTGTTTTTT.

This clonotype was seen a few times. The chain carries TRBV2 and TRBJ1-1, with a possible D match to TRBD1 (5 bases). V was pared by 6 bases and J by 8 bases, with 22 bases between. CDR1 and CDR2 from the germline V gene are SNHLY and FYNNEI. The length of the CDR3 is 15 residues. Written as DNA, the CDR3 is TGTGCCAGCAGCGCCCGACAGACCTTTCGATCCGAAGCTTTCTTT. Protein: CASSARQTFRSEAFF. The full variable domain, with the rest looked up from reference TRBV2 and TRBJ1-1, is EPEVTQTPSHQVTQMGQEVILRCVPISNHLYFYWYRQILGQKVEFLVSFYNNEISEKSEIFDDQFSVERPDGSNFTLKIRSTKLEDSAMYFCASSARQTFRSEAFFGQGTRLTVV.

This clonotype was detected only a few times. The rearrangement links TRBV6-1 to TRBJ2-5, with TRBD1 as a possible D gene (5 bases). Trimming shortened V by 7 bases and J by 3 bases, and 15 bases separated the two germline ends. Germline CDR1 is MNHNS and CDR2 is SASEGT. The CDR3 length is 14 residues. The CDR3 loop is CASNPRGIEETQYF. For the CDR3, the DNA is TGTGCCAGCAACCCTAGGGGAATCGAAGAGACCCAGTACTTC.

The chain carries TRBV6-6 and TRBJ2-7; D not certain. In germline, CDR1 is MNHNY, CDR2 SVGAGI (reference sequence). The CDR3 runs to 12 residues. The V end was cut by 6 bases, the J end by 0 bases, with 6 bases between. The CDR3 region has the DNA TGTGCCAGCAGCGCACGCTCCTACGAGCAGTACTTC. This sequence encodes CASSARSYEQYF.

Only a few counts were recorded for this clonotype. The rearrangement links TRBV12-3 or TRBV12-4 to TRBJ1-1; D is unresolved. The V and J ends lost 5 bases and 4 bases respectively, with 11 bases between them. This CDR3 is built from 13 residues. CDR3 sequence: CASSPGRFTEAFF. CDR3 sequence (DNA): TGTGCCAGCAGTCCCGGACGCTTCACTGAAGCTTTCTTT.

Remarks on this clonotype: This sequence may be a read error, since a much larger clone differs from it by one base. The chain's CDR3 is CASSLGPRTSGASTDTQYF. The DNA for the CDR3 is TGTGCCAGCAGCTTAGGCCCCAGGACTAGCGGGGCTAGCACAGATACGCAGTATTTT. The chain carries TRBV11-2 and TRBJ2-3, with 12 bases that match TRBD2. Germline V lookup: CDR1 SGHAT, CDR2 FQNNGV. The CDR3 length is 19 residues. V trimming: 1 base; J trimming: 0 bases; junction bases outside the gene matches: 8.

Comments on this clonotype: Because the CDR3 is missing its conserved closing phenylalanine or tryptophan, this is likely a read error. This chain uses TRBV11-3 with TRBJ1-1; 8 nucleotides match TRBD1. The germline V gene has CDR1 SGHNT and CDR2 YENEEA. There are 13 residues in the CDR3. Trimming took 4 bases from V and 4 from J; bases not matched to a gene: 2. The CDR3 bases are TGTGCCAGCAGCTATACAGGGGGCACTGAAGCTTTCTAT. Amino acid sequence: CASSYTGGTEAFY.

The chain links TRBV9 to TRBJ2-5; 7 bases align to TRBD2. V lost 4 bases and J lost 5; bases outside the gene matches: 14. The CDR3 covers 16 residues. Germline loops: CDR1 SGDLS, CDR2 YYNGEE. In DNA, the CDR3 is TGTGCCAGCAGCCCGTCGGCGGGGGAGGCTGGGGAGACCCAGTACTTC. The encoded protein is CASSPSAGEAGETQYF.

V is TRBV20-1 and J is TRBJ2-1; 14 nucleotides align to TRBD2. Losses at the gene ends were 5 bases for V and 6 bases for J; bases not matched to a gene: 24. This CDR3 has 21 amino acids. In germline, CDR1 is DFQATT, CDR2 SNEGSKA (reference sequence). CDR3 loop: CSAQIPGLAGVNGLVGNEQFF. The CDR3 nucleotides are TGCAGTGCTCAAATTCCGGGACTAGCGGGAGTTAACGGTCTGGTTGGCAATGAGCAGTTCTTC.

The rearrangement joins TRBV7-9 to TRBJ2-7; no clear D gene. Germline V gene sequence: CDR1 SEHNR, CDR2 FQNEAQ (reference sequence). This CDR3 region has 14 residues. With 6 bases removed from V and 2 bases from J, the gap between germline ends came to 14 bases. The CDR3 here is CASRRDGRTYEQYF. For the CDR3, the DNA is TGTGCCAGCAGACGAGACGGGCGCACCTACGAGCAGTACTTC.

This clonotype was detected a few times. The chain recombines TRBV7-6 with TRBJ2-1; 8 bases agree with TRBD2. The CDR3 extends over 14 amino acids. V trimming: 3 bases; J trimming: 5 bases; junction bases outside the gene matches: 3. Germline V gives CDR1 SGHVS, CDR2 FNYEAQ. For the CDR3, the DNA is TGTGCCAGCAGCTTTGGGCGGGGGGACAATGAGCAGTTCTTC. This sequence encodes CASSFGRGDNEQFF. Full variable domain (outside the CDR3, taken from reference TRBV7-6 and TRBJ2-1): GAGVSQSPRYKVTKRGQDVALRCDPISGHVSLYWYRQALGQGPEFLTYFNYEAQQDKSGLPNDRFSAERPEGSISTLTIQRTEQRDSAMYRCASSFGRGDNEQFFGPGTRLTVL.

This clonotype occurred a few times. The chain joins TRBV27 to TRBJ2-2; D not resolved. Trimming left V 3 bases short and J 4 bases short, with 6 bases between. The CDR3 spans 13 residues. The V gene's germline CDR1 is MNHEY and CDR2 SMNVEV (reference sequence). Written as DNA, the CDR3 is TGTGCCAGCAGTTTGGTGGCCACCGGGGAGCTGTTTTTT. Its translation: CASSLVATGELFF.

J is TRBJ2-2 and V is TRBV14; D is ambiguous. The CDR3 is 13 amino acids. The germline gives CDR1 SGHDN, CDR2 FVKESK. V was pared by 4 bases and J by 9 bases, with 12 bases between. CDR3 sequence reads: CASSRNTVRELFF. The CDR3 nucleotides are TGTGCCAGCAGCCGGAATACTGTGAGGGAGCTGTTTTTT.

This clonotype was picked up one time. The chain couples TRBV5-1 to TRBJ2-7; D perhaps matches TRBD2 (7 bases). V was clipped by 7 bases and J by 6 bases, with 17 bases between them. Germline CDR1 and CDR2: SGHRS and YFSETQ. CDR3 size: 13 residues. CDR3 in DNA: TGCGCCAGCCGAGCTGGGGGGGGCGGCGAGCAGTACTTC. Its translation is CASRAGGGGEQYF.

The J gene is TRBJ2-2, the V gene TRBV4-2, with D uncertain. Germline CDR1 LGHNA, CDR2 YNFKEQ. This CDR3 comprises 15 residues. V lost 3 bases, J lost 5 bases, and 13 bases lay in between. The CDR3, as DNA: TGTGCCAGCAGCCATGTGGGGATGGAAACCGGGGAGCTGTTTTTT. Its translation is CASSHVGMETGELFF.

The chain recombines TRBV4-1 with TRBJ1-2; perhaps TRBD1 as D (5 bases). CDR1 and CDR2 from the germline V gene are MGHRA and YSYEKL. The CDR3 has 15 residues. The germline V and J ends were trimmed by 3 bases and 6 bases, with 17 bases remaining between them. CDR3 sequence reads: CASSHPSGPIHGYTF. CDR3 coding DNA: TGCGCCAGCAGCCACCCCTCGGGACCGATACATGGCTACACCTTC.

V and J are TRBV20-1 and TRBJ2-3; D is ambiguous. The germline V gene encodes CDR1 DFQATT and CDR2 SNEGSKA (reference sequence). V was trimmed by 2 bases and J by 5 bases, leaving 14 bases between them. This CDR3 contains 14 residues. In DNA, the CDR3 is TGCAGTGCTAGAATCCCCAAACGGCTAGATACGCAGTATTTT. Encoded protein: CSARIPKRLDTQYF.

V and J are TRBV6-5 and TRBJ2-1, with 9 bases aligning to TRBD1. V lost 5 bases to trimming and J lost 9 bases; unmatched junction nucleotides: 8. Germline V gene data show CDR1 as MNHEY and CDR2 as SVGAGI. The CDR3 is 14 amino acids. CDR3 in amino acids: CASSPGQGNGEQFF. In DNA, the CDR3 is TGTGCCAGCAGTCCGGGACAGGGTAATGGTGAGCAGTTCTTC.

There are a few counts of this clonotype. This chain connects TRBV11-1 to TRBJ2-5; 7 bases map to TRBD1. Trimming took 0 bases from V and 2 from J; bases not matched to a gene: 3. Germline V CDR1 and CDR2: SGHAT, FQDESV (reference sequence). This CDR3 contains 15 residues. The CDR3 protein is CASSLAWTGQETQYF. CDR3 sequence (DNA): TGTGCCAGCAGCTTAGCGTGGACAGGACAAGAGACCCAGTACTTC.

The V call is TRBV28, the J call TRBJ2-5; D uncertain. Germline V gene sequence: CDR1 MDHEN, CDR2 SYDVKM. V was shortened by 3 bases and J by 5 bases, with 7 bases between the two germline ends. The CDR3 is made up of 12 amino acids. The CDR3 loop is CASSFLRETQYF. CDR3 in DNA: TGTGCCAGCAGTTTTCTAAGGGAGACCCAGTACTTC.

This clonotype was counted between two and nine times. The rearrangement joins TRBV2 to TRBJ2-5; 8 nucleotides match TRBD2. The length of the CDR3 is 15 residues. The ends lost 3 bases at V and 1 base at J; junction bases unmatched: 4. Germline CDR1 and CDR2: SNHLY and FYNNEI. CDR3 nucleotides: TGTGCCAGCAGTGATGCGGGGGGAATCCAAGAGACCCAGTACTTC. Protein product: CASSDAGGIQETQYF.

This clonotype came up a few times. CDR3 in DNA: TGCGCCAGCAGCCAAGTAATGGACGCGTTCGGGAACACTGAAGCTTTCTTT. It specifies CASSQVMDAFGNTEAFF. The chain joins TRBV4-1 to TRBJ1-1; unclear D gene. The CDR3 sequence is 17 residues long. Trimming stripped 1 base from V and 1 base from J, with 16 bases between. Germline V gene sequence: CDR1 MGHRA, CDR2 YSYEKL.

This clonotype was counted only a few times. The rearrangement links TRBV12-5 to TRBJ2-2; D remains ambiguous. The germline V gene encodes CDR1 LGHNT and CDR2 FRNRAP. The CDR3 is made up of 12 amino acids. V lost 4 bases to trimming and J lost 4 bases, with 4 bases between them. This CDR3 is CASGYGTGELFF. CDR3 coding DNA: TGTGCTAGTGGTTATGGCACCGGGGAGCTGTTTTTT.

This clonotype was seen many times. The J gene is TRBJ1-2, the V gene TRBV14, with unresolved D. This CDR3 comprises 14 residues. Trimming removed 0 bases at V and 4 bases at J, with 9 bases between. The germline V gene has CDR1 SGHDN and CDR2 FVKESK. The DNA of the CDR3 is TGTGCCAGCAGCCAAGATGGCAGTCTCTATGGCTACACCTTC. Its translation: CASSQDGSLYGYTF.

V and J are TRBV12-3 or TRBV12-4 and TRBJ1-6, with unresolved D. Between the trimmed V and J ends, which lost 5 bases and 7 bases, there was a span of 9 bases. The CDR3 consists of 13 residues. The CDR3 coding sequence is TGTGCCAGCAGTGCGGGGAAAAATTCACCCCTCCACTTT. Translated, it gives CASSAGKNSPLHF.

The chain joins TRBV5-1 to TRBJ2-3; 12 bases align to TRBD2. CDR1 and CDR2 (germline): SGHRS, YFSETQ. With V trimmed by 0 bases and J by 2 bases, 10 bases remained unmatched. The CDR3 loop spans 19 amino acids. CDR3 sequence: CASSLESSSGGAVTDTQYF. The CDR3 nucleotides read TGCGCCAGCAGCTTGGAATCGTCTAGCGGGGGGGCAGTCACAGATACGCAGTATTTT.

This clonotype was counted at least ten times. The gene calls are TRBV7-8 and TRBJ2-1, with D tentatively TRBD2 (6 bases). The CDR3 totals 17 residues. V was clipped by 4 bases and J by 0 bases, with 16 bases between them. Germline V CDR1 and CDR2: SGHVS, FQNEAQ. The CDR3 sequence: CASSSAYAGSSYNEQFF. The CDR3 coding sequence is TGTGCCAGCAGCTCGGCATATGCGGGGAGCTCCTACAATGAGCAGTTCTTC.